One sample yielded the 3 T cell receptor beta chains listed below, sequenced in a study of T cells in Graves' hyperthyroidism and ophthalmopathy. What was amplified from RNA transcripts were TCR beta CDR3 regions. First-round RT-PCR targeting the TCR CDR3 was performed with the HTBI primer set. One entry per CDR3 protein results from TCRdb running MiXCR on the multiplex PCR reads. The table has 450,000 to 550,000 distinct CDR3 sequences, around 24% seen once. Input material: blood. The origin of the receptors is a woman aged 25 to 39 with Graves' ophthalmopathy.

This clonotype was detected ten times or more. The rearrangement links TRBV11-1 to TRBJ2-7, with 9 bases matching TRBD1. With V trimmed by 1 base and J by 0 bases, 10 bases remained unmatched. Per the germline V gene, CDR1 is SGHAT and CDR2 is FQDESV (reference sequence). The CDR3 spans 18 residues. The CDR3 DNA sequence: TGTGCCAGCAGCTTAGAAGGGTATCGGGACAGGGCCTCCTACGAGCAGTACTTC. Its protein is CASSLEGYRDRASYEQYF.

This clonotype was picked up many times. The CDR3 reads CASSSIYRGSEAFF. The CDR3 bases are TGTGCCAGCAGCTCTATCTACAGGGGTTCTGAAGCTTTCTTT. The J gene is TRBJ1-1, the V gene TRBV11-2; TRBD1 matches 7 bases. The CDR3 spans 14 residues. The germline CDR1 and CDR2 sequences are SGHAT and FQNNGV. Trimming at V came to 4 bases and at J to 6 bases, leaving 8 bases not matched to a gene.

This clonotype was recorded many times. The chain recombines TRBV10-3 with TRBJ2-7; 7 bases are a match to TRBD1. Germline assignment: CDR1 ENHRY and CDR2 SYGVKD. The junction had 6 bases not matched to a gene; V was cut back by 2 bases and J by 5 bases. The CDR3 covers 14 residues. The DNA of the CDR3 is TGTGCCATCAGTGAGGGAGACAGGGTCCACGAGCAGTACTTC. This codes for CAISEGDRVHEQYF.